This T cell receptor beta chain is from a study of regulatory T cells in long-lasting Graves disease listed by TCRdb under 2021. For the study in its entirety: Newly diagnosed Graves' disease patients had taken antithyroid drugs for less than 3 months. Peripheral blood TCR sequencing and RNA sequencing compared persistent Graves' disease patients with newly diagnosed Graves' disease patients. The study was registered as a clinical trial and conducted in China. TCR sequencing covered some 13 persistent and roughly 20 newly diagnosed Graves' disease patients, 33 samples in total.

This clonotype was seen ten or more times. The antigen it binds to is not known. No quality values exist for individual bases; no much larger clone is one base distant. The sample's time point label, in plain terms: newly diagnosed GD, antithyroid drugs for less than 3 months. For both TCR sequencing and RNA sequencing, RNA was extracted from PBMCs using TRIzol. The diagnosis of Graves' disease was made according to American Thyroid Association guidelines. The patients came from an endocrinology department in Xi'an, China. Each patient gave 7 to 9.5 milliliters of peripheral blood, collected in an EDTA anticoagulant tube. Ficoll Paque Plus density gradient separation was used to isolate PBMCs, and no further T cell sorting was performed. An Agilent 2100 Bioanalyzer and agarose gel were used to check RNA quality, and a NanoDrop 2000 was used to measure RNA concentration. The library was produced with multiplex PCR. The sample was run on an Illumina HiSeq 4000. TCR beta libraries were built with iRepertoire HTBI primers and Arm-PCR amplification of CDR3 regions. Gel purification was performed on PCR products prior to sequencing. For the original study's pipeline: Gene usage analysis of CDR3 amino acid clonotypes relied on the roughly 58 TRBV and fewer than 15 TRBJ segments identified across samples. COPE and FqMerger were used to merge the filtered high-quality paired reads into contigs. BLAST was used to align contigs to the IMGT TRBV, TRBD and TRBJ reference genes, and CDR3 was defined following IMGT. Any clonotype with a frequency above 0.1% was classified as a highly expanded clone. Shannon entropy served as the measure of repertoire diversity, while the Gini coefficient captured V-J evenness. A clonotype was considered public if more than one individual shared it. Clones were called with MiXCR by TCRdb after fastp trimmed the public reads at Q25, and only in-frame beta chains were retained. CDR3 protein sequences are deduplicated, and each keeps its most common genes and DNA. TCRdb's processing, not the authors' own work, is the source of the V and J calls. The sample table lists fewer than 500,000 distinct CDR3 sequences, about 17% of them with a count of one. 9.5% to 15% of the sample belongs to the ten largest clones.

The investigation overall reported the following: Persistent patients shared more public clonotypes among themselves (more than 2,500) than newly diagnosed patients did (more than 950). Compared with newly diagnosed patients, patients with persistent Graves' disease had lower TCR Shannon entropy and fewer highly expanded clones, which suggests clonal expansion. The study examined only peripheral blood because the primary lesion, thyroid tissue, could not be accessed. The small sample size was acknowledged by the authors as a limitation that may reduce accuracy. TRBV28, TRBJ1-2 and TRBJ2-5 were preferentially used in persistent disease, while TRBV20-1 and TRBJ2-1 were favored in newly diagnosed disease. Only the TCR beta chain was sequenced and analyzed.

CDR1 GTSNPN and CDR2 SVGIG were looked up in the germline V gene (reference sequence). Germline trimming amounts to 3 bases on V and 6 bases on J, with 6 as the count of junction bases outside the gene matches. The CDR3 runs 15 amino acids, cysteine and phenylalanine included. Only CDR3 DNA is held: 45 bases, read in frame from base 1. These data also featured in a second study, about T cells in Graves' hyperthyroidism and ophthalmopathy. In that second paper, the authors write: A patient counted as having stable Graves' hyperthyroidism if no progression to ophthalmopathy occurred over 18 months of follow-up. Hyperthyroidism patients were aged 18 to 65 years and newly diagnosed, with disease duration of less than 2 months. The study excluded patients with uncontrolled infections, other autoimmune diseases, pregnancy or lactation. Diagnoses relied on clinical symptoms, serum thyroxine and TRAb, thyroid ultrasound and orbital computed tomography. A first-round RT-PCR of the TCR CDR3 used the HTBI primer set with the Qiagen OneStep RT-PCR kit. Most expanded thyroid clonotypes (frequency above 0.001) were also found in blood, which suggests that blood repertoires may mirror thyroid immune responses. A 13 V-J signature model separated ophthalmopathy from stable hyperthyroidism, with around 91% sensitivity and roughly 84% specificity in cross-validation and 80%/75% in testing. In validation, the model predicted progression to ophthalmopathy with around 71% sensitivity and 72% to 85% specificity, a median of roughly seven months before onset. TCR V-J signatures able to tell the groups apart were searched for in a discovery cohort of 95 to 100 patients, of whom about 40 had Graves' ophthalmopathy and under 65 had stable Graves' hyperthyroidism. Prospective prediction of ophthalmopathy was tested in an independent validation cohort consisting of fewer than 20 hyperthyroidism patients and over 15 patients who later progressed to ophthalmopathy. For training and testing, the 100 or so patients in the discovery cohort were randomly divided in a 7:3 ratio. Thyroid tissue and blood T-cell repertoires from several Graves' hyperthyroidism patients were also compared in the study. Following sampling, methimazole starting at 30 mg daily was given to hyperthyroidism patients, and high-dose intravenous methylprednisolone was given to ophthalmopathy patients. Libraries were constructed in a second round of multiplex PCR, after which size selection and purification were performed. Libraries were sequenced paired-end with 100 bp reads on an Illumina HiSeq2000. SOAPnuke was used to process the raw data, throwing out any read that contained adapters or uncalled bases, had a mean Phred below 15, or lacked an exact constant-primer or identifier match. High-quality paired reads were merged using COPE v1.2.5, and each unique nucleotide sequence was defined as a clonotype. MiTCR v1.1 was used to align the clonotypes against IMGT TRBV, TRBD and TRBJ reference segments. Only V-J combinations with frequency above 0.0001, covering about 99% of repertoires, were analysed. The TCS score was defined as the ratio of F50 (clonal expansion) to E x V (chaos), calculated using BLOSUM62-based TCRdist between CDR3 peptides within each V-J. Welch's t-statistics and random forest reduced 500 to 550 V-J features to 10 to 15, which were used in a naive Bayes classifier (R e1071). Sample size was not statistically predetermined, and investigators were not blinded to group allocation. TCR Vbeta CDR3 sequencing of 130 to 150 peripheral blood samples (roughly 41 ophthalmopathy, 75 hyperthyroidism and about 17 progressor patients) is reported in the paper.

Recombination joined TRBV30 with TRBJ1-5, with 12 bases matching TRBD1. The sample in question was peripheral blood mononuclear cells (PBMCs), obtained at new diagnosis, from a patient treated with antithyroid drugs. This receptor was taken from a man aged 35 to 55 with Graves disease. Donor details come from another sample of the same person, matched by shared clones. The CDR3 sequence is CAWSSGTGGIQPQHF. The DNA is TGTGCCTGGAGCTCCGGGACAGGGGGCATTCAGCCCCAGCATTTT.